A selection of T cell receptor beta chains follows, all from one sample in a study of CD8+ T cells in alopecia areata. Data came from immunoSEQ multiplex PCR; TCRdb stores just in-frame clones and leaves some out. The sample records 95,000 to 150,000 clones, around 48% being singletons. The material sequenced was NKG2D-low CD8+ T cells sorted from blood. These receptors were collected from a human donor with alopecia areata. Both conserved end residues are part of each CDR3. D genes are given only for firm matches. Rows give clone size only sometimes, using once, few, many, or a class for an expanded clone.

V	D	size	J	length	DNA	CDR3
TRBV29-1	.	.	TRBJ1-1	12	TGCAGCGCCGGCCTACTAGGCACTGAAGCTTTCTTT	CSAGLLGTEAFF
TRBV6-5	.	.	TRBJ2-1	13	TGTGCCAGCAGTTACACGACAGGTAATGAGCAGTTCTTC	CASSYTTGNEQFF
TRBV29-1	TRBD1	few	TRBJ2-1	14	TGCAGCGTAGATCCGGGACAGGGGGCCTATGAGCAGTTCTTC	CSVDPGQGAYEQFF
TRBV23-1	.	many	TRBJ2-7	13	TGCGCCAGCAGTCAGGGCTTCTGTTCCGAGCAGTACTTC	CASSQGFCSEQYF
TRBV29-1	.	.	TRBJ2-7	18	TGCAGCGTTGAAGATAGGTCGAAAACGTGGGGGGAAGGGGTCGAGCAGTACTTC	CSVEDRSKTWGEGVEQYF
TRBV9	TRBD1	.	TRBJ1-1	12	TGTGCCAGCAGCCCTACACAGGGGGCTACTTTCTTT	CASSPTQGATFF
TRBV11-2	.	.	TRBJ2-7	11	TGTGCCAGCAGCTTCGGGGGCGAGCAGTACTTC	CASSFGGEQYF
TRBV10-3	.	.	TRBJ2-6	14	TGTGCCAGTGGTCCAGGGGCTGGGGCCAACGTCCTGACTTTC	CASGPGAGANVLTF
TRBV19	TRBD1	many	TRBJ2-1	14	TGTGCCAGTTCCGGGACAGGGGACTACAATGAGCAGTTCTTC	CASSGTGDYNEQFF
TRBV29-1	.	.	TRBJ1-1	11	TGCAGCGTTCATGGGGCGACTGAAGCTTTCTTT	CSVHGATEAFF
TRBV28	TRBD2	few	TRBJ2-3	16	TGTGCCAGCAGTCAATTAGCGGGAGGGTACACAGATACGCAGTATTTT	CASSQLAGGYTDTQYF
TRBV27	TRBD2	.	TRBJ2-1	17	TGTGCCAGCAGTTTAAATTTAGGACTAGCGGGGCACAATGAGCAGTTCTTC	CASSLNLGLAGHNEQFF
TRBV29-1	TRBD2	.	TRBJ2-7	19	TGCAGCGTTGAAGAGGTCAGCGGGACTAGCGGGAGGGCCGGCTACGAGCAGTACTTC	CSVEEVSGTSGRAGYEQYF
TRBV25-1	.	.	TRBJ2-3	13	TGTGCCAGCAGTGAAACACCGGAGGATACGCAGTATTTT	CASSETPEDTQYF
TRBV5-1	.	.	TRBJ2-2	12	TGCGCCAGCAGCCCGGAGGCCGGGGAGCTGTTTTTT	CASSPEAGELFF
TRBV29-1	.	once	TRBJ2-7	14	TGCAGCGTTGAATGGTCAGATTGGAACTACGAGCAGTACTTC	CSVEWSDWNYEQYF
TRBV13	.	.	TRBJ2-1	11	TGTGCCAGCAGCTCCGACAATGAGCAGTTCTTC	CASSSDNEQFF
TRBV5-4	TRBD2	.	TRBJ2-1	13	TGTGCCACGACACTAGCGGGATATAATGAGCAGTTCTTC	CATTLAGYNEQFF
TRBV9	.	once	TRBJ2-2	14	TGTGCCAGCAGCGTTGGGGGTGGCACCGGGGAGCTGTTTTTT	CASSVGGGTGELFF
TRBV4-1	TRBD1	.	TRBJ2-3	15	TGCGCCAGCAGCCAAGCCGGGACAGTCACGGATACGCAGTATTTT	CASSQAGTVTDTQYF
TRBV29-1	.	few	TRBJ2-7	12	TGCAGCGTTGAACGAGGCCCTTACGAGCAGTACTTC	CSVERGPYEQYF
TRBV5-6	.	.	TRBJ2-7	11	TGTGCCAGCAGCTTGGCGGTCGAGCAGTACTTC	CASSLAVEQYF
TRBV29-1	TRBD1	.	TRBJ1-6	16	TGCAGCGTTGAAGAGCCGACAGGGGGCTCAGGGTCACCCCTCCACTTT	CSVEEPTGGSGSPLHF
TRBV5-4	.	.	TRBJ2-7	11	TGTGCCAGCAGCCACCAAGGCGAGCAGTACTTC	CASSHQGEQYF
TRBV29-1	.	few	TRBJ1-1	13	TGCAGCGTTGAATCCGGAGTGAACACTGAAGCTTTCTTT	CSVESGVNTEAFF
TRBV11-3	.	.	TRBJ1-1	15	TGTGCCAGCAGCTGGGGAGGGGACCCGAACACTGAAGCTTTCTTT	CASSWGGDPNTEAFF
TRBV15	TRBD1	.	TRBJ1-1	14	TGTGCCACCAGCAAAGGACAGGGGAACACTGAAGCTTTCTTT	CATSKGQGNTEAFF
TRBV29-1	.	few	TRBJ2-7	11	TGCAGCGTTGCGACTGGCTACGAGCAGTACTTC	CSVATGYEQYF
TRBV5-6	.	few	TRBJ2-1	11	TGTGCCAGCAGCTTCTACAATGAGCAGTTCTTC	CASSFYNEQFF
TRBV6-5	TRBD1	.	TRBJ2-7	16	TGTGCCAGCAGTTACTTCTCGGGACAGGGGAAGAACGAGCAGTACTTC	CASSYFSGQGKNEQYF
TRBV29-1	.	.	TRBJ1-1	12	TGCAGCGTTCTCGCAGCGAGCACTGAAGCTTTCTTT	CSVLAASTEAFF
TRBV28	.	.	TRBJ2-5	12	TGTGCCAGCCAAGGGGCGAGAGAGACCCAGTACTTC	CASQGARETQYF
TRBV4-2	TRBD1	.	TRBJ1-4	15	TGTGCCAGCAGCCAATCGGGACAGGATAATGAAAAACTGTTTTTT	CASSQSGQDNEKLFF
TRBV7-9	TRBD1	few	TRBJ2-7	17	TGTGCCAGCAGCCCTCGCACCGACAGGGGGCGTCCCTACGAGCAGTACTTC	CASSPRTDRGRPYEQYF
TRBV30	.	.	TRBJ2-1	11	TGTGCCTGGAGTGTATACAATGAGCAGTTCTTC	CAWSVYNEQFF
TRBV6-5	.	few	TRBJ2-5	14	TGTGCCAGCAGCCAATCGGGCAACACGGAGACCCAGTACTTC	CASSQSGNTETQYF
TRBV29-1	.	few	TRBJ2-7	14	TGCAGCGTTGATTTAGGGGGGATTGGGGACGAGCAGTACTTC	CSVDLGGIGDEQYF
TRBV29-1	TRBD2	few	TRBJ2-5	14	TGCAGCGTTGGGGGGGGGACCCTACAAGAGACCCAGTACTTC	CSVGGGTLQETQYF
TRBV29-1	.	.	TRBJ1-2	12	TGCAGCGTTGAAGTACCCGTTTATGGCTACACCTTC	CSVEVPVYGYTF
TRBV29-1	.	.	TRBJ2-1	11	TGCAGCGTTGACAGATTCAATGAGCAGTTCTTC	CSVDRFNEQFF
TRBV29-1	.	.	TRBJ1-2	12	TGCAGCGTAGGTAGGGACGACTATGGCTACACCTTC	CSVGRDDYGYTF
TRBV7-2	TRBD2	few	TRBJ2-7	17	TGTGCCAGCAGCTTCCCTCCGGGACTAGCGGGCTCGGACGAGCAGTACTTC	CASSFPPGLAGSDEQYF